This entry features one T cell receptor beta chain sequence. This specimen comes from a study of blood T cell repertoires in COVID-19. On the study more broadly: PBMCs, B-cell-depleted T cells, or T cells were the source of the cDNA or gDNA that made up the material.

Profiling relied on immunoSEQ multiplex PCR, and the TCRdb table lists in-frame clones only, not all of them. This sample yields more than 70,000 clones, of which about 93% are seen a single time; approximately 4.1% belongs to the top ten. The specimen was peripheral blood. The sequence was collected from a woman aged 45-59 years in a cohort sampled during active COVID-19.

The CDR3, as DNA: TGTGCCACCTTGTCGCGGGACAGGGGAAACTATGGCTACACCTTC. Its translation: CATLSRDRGNYGYTF. The rearrangement joins TRBV5-4 to TRBJ1-2; 10 bases agree with TRBD1. Trimming removed 9 bases from V and 2 bases from J; junction bases left unmatched: 10. Germline V CDR1 and CDR2: SGHNT, YYREEE (reference sequence). The CDR3 extends over 15 amino acids.